The 25 T cell receptor beta chains in this list originate from one sample, sequenced in a study of T cells after yellow fever vaccination. One entry per CDR3 protein, called by TCRdb with MiXCR from the 5' RACE reads. This sample has roughly 56,000 distinct CDR3 sequences, with approximately 5.7% found just once. The sample was PBMCs, either bulk or a sorted T-cell subset (CD4+, CD8+, memory, or dextramer-sorted; not recorded which), taken on the day of the yellow fever booster vaccination. Receptor source: a man aged 18 to 30 who received the YFV17D yellow fever vaccine.

The sample holds many counts of this clonotype. The chain employs TRBV12-3 or TRBV12-4 and TRBJ1-2; D call uncertain. V lost 3 bases to trimming and J lost 8 bases, with 16 bases between them. The CDR3 is made up of 14 amino acids. DNA of the CDR3: TGTGCCAGCAGTTTTAGGGTGGAAGTTCAGGGCTACACCTTC. Amino acid sequence: CASSFRVEVQGYTF.

The chain uses TRBV7-9 and TRBJ1-1; 7 nucleotides match TRBD1. The CDR3 runs 14 residues. In germline, CDR1 is SEHNR, CDR2 FQNEAQ (reference sequence). V lost 5 bases, J lost 5 bases, and 8 bases stayed unmatched. The CDR3 spells CASSRMTGRTEAFF. CDR3 coding DNA: TGTGCCAGCAGCCGGATGACAGGGAGGACTGAAGCTTTCTTT.

Concerning this clonotype: A much larger clone is a single base away; this may be a read error. The chain has TRBV5-5 and TRBJ2-5; D is unclear. The end of the DNA aligns better with TRBJ2-1, so the J call may be wrong. The length of the CDR3 is 12 residues. Germline V gives CDR1 SGHKS, CDR2 YYEKEE (reference sequence). This CDR3 reads CASSLAVETQFF. The CDR3 DNA follows: TGTGCCAGCAGCTTGGCCGTCGAGACCCAGTTCTTC.

In its sample, this clonotype was seen many times. This chain uses TRBV6-1 with TRBJ2-1; a possible D gene is TRBD2 (6 bases). This CDR3 contains 15 residues. The germline V gene encodes CDR1 MNHNS and CDR2 SASEGT. V lost 6 bases and J 5 bases, leaving 17 bases between the germline ends. The CDR3 loop is CASSMTRGGNNEQFF. In DNA form, the CDR3 reads TGTGCCAGCAGCATGACCCGAGGCGGGAACAATGAGCAGTTCTTC.

There are many counts of this clonotype. This chain connects TRBV27 to TRBJ2-7; no definite D call. Trimming pared 5 bases from V and 2 bases from J, leaving 10 bases between. The CDR3 sequence is 13 residues long. Germline V gives CDR1 MNHEY, CDR2 SMNVEV (reference sequence). In DNA, the CDR3 is TGTGCCAGCAGTCCGTGGACGGCCTACGAGCAGTACTTC. Translating gives CASSPWTAYEQYF.

This clonotype was counted at least ten times. This sequence joins TRBV12-3 or TRBV12-4 and TRBJ2-1; tentatively, D is TRBD2 (6 bases). Trimming took off 2 bases at V and 10 bases at J, with 12 bases between the two ends. The CDR3 covers 13 residues. The CDR3 reads CASSLRTNSEQFF. In nucleotides, the CDR3 is TGTGCCAGCAGTTTACGGACTAATAGCGAGCAGTTCTTC.

Only a few counts were recorded for this clonotype. The rearrangement uses TRBV5-6 and TRBJ1-2, with D unclear. The V end was cut by 4 bases, the J end by 3 bases, with 7 bases between. The CDR3 is 12 residues long. Germline lookup yields CDR1 SGHDT and CDR2 YYEEEE. Here the CDR3 reads CASSASDYGYTF. In DNA form, the CDR3 reads TGTGCCAGCAGCGCTTCGGACTATGGCTACACCTTC.

This clonotype was picked up a small number of times. The CDR3 sequence: CASRPMAYQRDSPLHF. The CDR3 DNA reads as TGTGCCAGCAGGCCTATGGCGTATCAGCGAGATTCACCCCTCCACTTT. The chain carries TRBV7-2 and TRBJ1-6, with D unclear. The CDR3 spans 16 residues. Germline CDR1 and CDR2: SGHTA and FQGNSA. V was trimmed by 6 bases and J by 8 bases, leaving 20 bases between them.

This sequence joins TRBV3-1 and TRBJ2-6, with no clear D. The CDR3 has 15 amino acids. Trimming took off 4 bases at V and 0 bases at J, with 7 bases between the two ends. Per the germline V gene, CDR1 is LGHDT and CDR2 is YNNKEL (reference sequence). As DNA, the CDR3 is TGTGCCAGCAGCCTCAGCAGCTCTGGGGCCAACGTCCTGACTTTC. Residues: CASSLSSSGANVLTF.

This clonotype has at least ten counts. The chain recombines TRBV10-1 with TRBJ2-2; D unclear. With 5 bases removed from V and 0 bases from J, the gap between germline ends came to 4 bases. This CDR3 has 13 residues. The germline CDR1 and CDR2 sequences are WNHNN and SYGVQD (reference sequence). CDR3 DNA: TGCGCCAGCAGTACCTCGAACACCGGGGAGCTGTTTTTT. Its translation: CASSTSNTGELFF.

This clonotype was counted ten times or more. This chain links TRBV12-3 or TRBV12-4 with TRBJ1-1; D is possibly TRBD1 (5 bases). Trimming pared 7 bases from V and 8 bases from J, leaving 20 bases between. The CDR3 extends over 14 amino acids. CDR3 residues: CASTGVVRNREAFF. For the CDR3, the DNA is TGTGCCAGCACCGGAGTGGTGAGGAACAGGGAAGCTTTCTTT.

This clonotype was found many times. V usage is TRBV21-1 and J usage is TRBJ1-2; TRBD1, as called in the table, went unchecked against the DNA. TRBV21-1 is termed a pseudogene. The CDR3 runs 12 residues. Here the CDR3 DNA reads TGTGCCAGCAGCAAATCTGGGGGAGGCTACACCTTC. This sequence encodes CASSKSGGGYTF.

This clonotype showed up many times. The chain carries TRBV20-1 and TRBJ2-4; perhaps TRBD2 as D (6 bases). Trimming took off 4 bases at V and 7 bases at J, with 17 bases between the two ends. This CDR3 is built from 14 residues. The V gene's germline CDR1 is DFQATT and CDR2 SNEGSKA (reference sequence). For the CDR3, the DNA is TGCAGTGCTACCCGGGACTTGATATCGAACATTCAGTACTTC. Encoded protein: CSATRDLISNIQYF.

V is TRBV7-9 and J is TRBJ2-1; D call uncertain. Trimming cost V 6 bases and J 7 bases, with 16 bases left between them. CDR3 length: 14 amino acids. CDR1 is SEHNR and CDR2 is FQNEAQ in the germline V gene (reference sequence). The CDR3 nucleotides read TGTGCCAGCAGGGTCATTACAATCTCGAATGAGCAGTTCTTC. Its protein is CASRVITISNEQFF.

This clonotype came up a few times. The chain has TRBV20-1 and TRBJ2-7; 7 nucleotides agree with TRBD2. Looked up from germline, CDR1 is DFQATT and CDR2 is SNEGSKA (reference sequence). The ends lost 0 bases at V and 2 bases at J; junction bases unmatched: 1. The CDR3 runs to 13 residues. In DNA form, the CDR3 reads TGCAGTGCTAGAGAGGGGGGGACCTACGAGCAGTACTTC. As protein: CSAREGGTYEQYF.

This clonotype was seen at least ten times. The chain combines TRBV12-3 or TRBV12-4 with TRBJ2-5; D is uncertain. CDR3 length: 11 residues. The ends were cut back, 3 bases at V and 10 bases at J, with 9 bases in the middle. The CDR3 loop is CASSLVGIQYF. The CDR3 DNA reads TGTGCCAGCAGTTTGGTGGGAATCCAGTACTTC.

This clonotype was seen repeatedly, ten times or more. This chain links TRBV7-6 with TRBJ1-2; a possible D gene is TRBD1 (5 bases). The CDR3 covers 17 residues. The V and J ends lost 1 base and 4 bases respectively, with 19 bases between them. CDR1 is SGHVS and CDR2 is FNYEAQ in the germline V gene. CDR3 coding DNA: TGTGCCAGCAGCTTAGGGTTTGTAGGGGCCAAAGGCTATGGCTACACCTTC. Translation gives CASSLGFVGAKGYGYTF.

This clonotype was seen repeatedly, ten times or more. This chain connects TRBV6-6 to TRBJ2-7; 7 bases match TRBD2. Unmatched junction bases numbered 4, after V lost 6 bases and J lost 2 bases. The CDR3 totals 13 residues. The germline V gene has CDR1 MNHNY and CDR2 SVGAGI (reference sequence). The CDR3 bases are TGTGCCAGCAGCCCCGGGGGGACCTACGAGCAGTACGTC. Protein sequence: CASSPGGTYEQYV.

The sample holds a few counts of this clonotype. The chain couples TRBV19 to TRBJ2-1, with D perhaps matching TRBD1 or TRBD2 (5 bases each). Trimming took off 5 bases at V and 4 bases at J, with 18 bases between the two ends. The CDR3 totals 16 residues. Germline V gene lookup returns CDR1 LNHDA and CDR2 SQIVND (reference sequence). The CDR3 DNA sequence: TGTGCCAGTAGTGCCCAGGGTGATTGGAGGTACAATGAGCAGTTCTTC. Its protein product is CASSAQGDWRYNEQFF. Looking up the rest from reference TRBV19 and TRBJ2-1 gives the full variable domain: DGGITQSPKYLFRKEGQNVTLSCEQNLNHDAMYWYRQDPGQGLRLIYYSQIVNDFQKGDIAEGYSVSREKKESFPLTVTSAQKNPTAFYLCASSAQGDWRYNEQFFGPGTRLTVL.

This clonotype was seen a handful of times. This chain connects TRBV6-2 or TRBV6-3 to TRBJ2-2; D gene unclear. Germline values: CDR1 MNHEY, CDR2 SVGEGT. V lost 8 bases to trimming and J lost 2 bases, with 18 bases between them. This CDR3 is built from 16 residues. The CDR3 loop is CASGSPGTLNTGELFF. CDR3 sequence (DNA): TGTGCCAGCGGCTCCCCGGGCACATTAAACACCGGGGAGCTGTTTTTT.

The table lists this clonotype with many counts. The chain joins TRBV19 to TRBJ1-1; 9 positions agree with TRBD1. This CDR3 region has 15 residues. Germline V gene data show CDR1 as LNHDA and CDR2 as SQIVND (reference sequence). J gave up 4 bases and V 3 bases, and 6 bases lay outside the gene matches. This CDR3 is CASSMWDREVTEAFF. CDR3 nucleotide sequence: TGTGCCAGTAGTATGTGGGACAGGGAAGTCACTGAAGCTTTCTTT.

Note on this clonotype: A junction end diverges from the germline sequence, so it may reflect a read error. The CDR3 sequence: CASSQQGSGTTIYF. DNA of the CDR3: TGTGCCAGCAGCCAACAGGGCTCAGGAACCACCATATATTTT. V gene TRBV4-2 combines with J gene TRBJ1-3; D may be TRBD1 (5 bases). There are 14 residues in the CDR3. Germline V CDR1 and CDR2: LGHNA, YNFKEQ.

This clonotype was recorded many times. As DNA, the CDR3 is TGTGCCAGCGTCCGCCTCGGGACAGGGGGCAATCAGCCCCAGCATTTT. Amino acid sequence: CASVRLGTGGNQPQHF. The chain has TRBV6-6 and TRBJ1-5; 10 bases line up with TRBD1. Germline V gives CDR1 MNHNY, CDR2 SVGAGI (reference sequence). Unmatched junction bases numbered 9, after V lost 8 bases and J lost 2 bases. The CDR3 length is 16 residues.

The chain uses TRBV4-1 and TRBJ2-2, with D maybe TRBD1 (6 bases). Germline loops: CDR1 MGHRA, CDR2 YSYEKL. The CDR3 spans 15 residues. V was cut by 4 bases and J by 8 bases, with 17 bases left in between. Here the CDR3 DNA reads TGCGCCAGCAGCCGGGCACAGGGAAGCACGGGGGAGCTGTTTTTT. Translation: CASSRAQGSTGELFF.

Many counts were recorded for this clonotype. V and J are TRBV4-2 and TRBJ2-3; D perhaps matches TRBD2 (5 bases). V was shortened by 0 bases and J by 2 bases, with 9 bases between the two germline ends. The CDR3 runs 15 residues. Germline V gene sequence: CDR1 LGHNA, CDR2 YNFKEQ. Written as DNA, the CDR3 is TGTGCCAGCAGCCAAGATGACCGGGACACAGATACGCAGTATTTT. It specifies CASSQDDRDTDTQYF.